A selection of T cell receptor beta chains follows, all from one sample in a study of blood T cell repertoires in COVID-19. This table comes from immunoSEQ multiplex PCR, and its TCRdb copy is limited to in-frame clones, with some not included. Of under 200,000 clones listed, roughly 84% were seen once; the top ten hold over 12%. Sequencing used peripheral blood. All receptors come from a man between 18 and 35 years old with active or convalescent COVID-19. Both conserved end residues are part of each CDR3. A D gene is named only where the DNA matches it firmly. Some rows mark clone size as missing; the rest say once, few, many or name a class of expanded clone.

abundance	v_gene	j_gene	d_gene	CDR3nt	CDR3aa
-	TRBV19	TRBJ2-3	TRBD2	TGTGCCAGTAGTATGATCCTAGCGGGAGGCACAGATACGCAGTATTTT	CASSMILAGGTDTQYF
-	TRBV4-1	TRBJ2-7	TRBD2	TGCGCCAGCAGCCGTCAACTGAGGATAGCGGGGGGGAAAACCTACGAGCAGTACTTC	CASSRQLRIAGGKTYEQYF
-	TRBV7-9	TRBJ1-3	TRBD1	TGTGCCAGCAGCTACGGGACAGGGACTGGAAACACCATATATTTT	CASSYGTGTGNTIYF
few	TRBV6-4	TRBJ2-3	-	TGTGCCAGCAGTGACTCACTGGGCAGCACAGATACGCAGTATTTT	CASSDSLGSTDTQYF
-	TRBV15	TRBJ2-7	TRBD1	TGTGCCACCAGCAGAGGAGCCGGGACAGGGTACTACGAGCAGTACTTC	CATSRGAGTGYYEQYF
once	TRBV27	TRBJ2-6	-	TGTGCCAGCAGTCCAGGGCGTGGGGCCAACGTCCTGACTTTC	CASSPGRGANVLTF
-	TRBV19	TRBJ2-1	-	TGTGCCAGTAGTATAGGAGCAATGGCGGGTCAGTTCTTC	CASSIGAMAGQFF
-	TRBV3-1/TRBV3-2	TRBJ1-1	TRBD1	TGTGCCAGCAGCCCTAGGACAGGGAGAGCAGGGGTGAACACTGAAGCTTTCTTT	CASSPRTGRAGVNTEAFF
-	TRBV19	TRBJ2-2	TRBD1	TGTGCCAGTAGTCTCGGACAGGGGTGGTCCGGGGAGCTGTTTTTT	CASSLGQGWSGELFF
-	TRBV6-5	TRBJ2-7	TRBD1	TGTGCCAGCAGTTACTCGAACAGGGGGCTAAACGAGCAGTACTTC	CASSYSNRGLNEQYF
-	TRBV2	TRBJ1-2	-	TGTGCCAGCAGTGAGGTCCGCTCAGGCTATGGCTACACCTTC	CASSEVRSGYGYTF
-	TRBV3-1/TRBV3-2	TRBJ2-2	TRBD2	TGTGCCAGCAGCCAGGGACTAGCGGGTAATACCGGGGAGCTGTTTTTT	CASSQGLAGNTGELFF
-	TRBV6-4	TRBJ1-5	TRBD1	TGTGCCAGCGCTATACTATCGACAGGGGTATGCCAGCCCCAGCATTTT	CASAILSTGVCQPQHF
-	TRBV20-1	TRBJ1-5	-	TGCAGTGCGATGACAGGCTTGCATTTCCACTTT	CSAMTGLHFHF
-	TRBV12-5	TRBJ1-3	TRBD1	TGTGCTAGTGGTTTGGTACCGCGGACAGGCTCTGGAAACACCATATATTTT	CASGLVPRTGSGNTIYF
-	TRBV6-5	TRBJ2-5	-	TGTGCCAGCAGCCCGGGATTTCGGGAGACCCAGTACTTC	CASSPGFRETQYF
-	TRBV3-1/TRBV3-2	TRBJ1-2	TRBD1	TGTGCCAGCAGCCCTACTCCAGACAGGGACCCGAGCTACACCTTC	CASSPTPDRDPSYTF
-	TRBV19	TRBJ2-5	-	TGTGCCAGTAGTATCATGTCAACAGCCCTATCAGAGACCCAGTACTTC	CASSIMSTALSETQYF
-	TRBV3-1/TRBV3-2	TRBJ2-3	TRBD2	TGTGCCAGCAGCCAACCAAAGCGGGGAACAGATACGCAGTATTTT	CASSQPKRGTDTQYF
-	TRBV4-2	TRBJ2-7	-	TGTGCCAGCAGCCCGAACGTGGGGGGGGGTTTAGCGGGACAGAGCTCCTACGAGCAGTACTTC	CASSPNVGGGLAGQSSYEQYF
-	TRBV9	TRBJ2-1	-	TGTGCCAGCAGCGTAGGGACAGACAATGAGCAGTTCTTC	CASSVGTDNEQFF
-	TRBV5-1	TRBJ1-1	-	TGCGCCAGCAGCGAACGGCAGGGGAGAACTGAAGCTTTCTTT	CASSERQGRTEAFF
-	TRBV5-5	TRBJ1-2	-	TGTGCCAGCAGCCCTGTAGAGACAGGAAGCTATGGCTACACCTTC	CASSPVETGSYGYTF
-	TRBV28	TRBJ1-2	-	TGTGCCAGCAGTTTACGGGGGGCGCAGGAGCATGGCTACACCTTC	CASSLRGAQEHGYTF
-	TRBV7-2	TRBJ2-7	-	TGTGCCAGCAGCCGCGGGCATTCTAACTCCTACGAGCAGTACTTC	CASSRGHSNSYEQYF
-	TRBV29-1	TRBJ2-1	TRBD1	TGCAGCGTTCCCCCGGGACAGGGAGGGAATGAGCAGTTCTTC	CSVPPGQGGNEQFF
-	TRBV5-1	TRBJ2-1	TRBD2	TGCGCCAGCAGCGCCACTCCTAGCGGGGGCCCCGAGGGTGTTGAGCAGTTCTTC	CASSATPSGGPEGVEQFF
few	TRBV18	TRBJ1-5	TRBD1	TGTGCCAGCTCACCACCGGGACAGGGGTTTGGTCAGCCCCAGCATTTT	CASSPPGQGFGQPQHF
-	TRBV9	TRBJ2-5	TRBD2	TGTGCCAGCAGCCCGCTCGGAGGGCGGGAGGGCTGGGAGACCCAGTACTTC	CASSPLGGREGWETQYF
-	TRBV5-1	TRBJ2-7	-	TGCGCCAGCAGCTTGTACAGAAGTAACTACGAGCAGTACTTC	CASSLYRSNYEQYF
-	TRBV27	TRBJ2-5	-	TGTGCCAGCAGTTTCCTAGCTTCACGAGAGACCCAGTACTTC	CASSFLASRETQYF
few	TRBV6-5	TRBJ2-7	TRBD1	TGTGCCAGCAGAAGGATGGACAGGTCCTCCTACGAGCAGTACTTC	CASRRMDRSSYEQYF
-	TRBV6-2/TRBV6-3	TRBJ1-5	-	TGTGCCAGCAGTCCCCCCGCTTCGGTAAATCAGCCCCAGCATTTT	CASSPPASVNQPQHF
-	TRBV6-5	TRBJ1-2	TRBD1	TGTGCCAGCAGAGACCGGGACAGGGGCTGGGGCTACACCTTC	CASRDRDRGWGYTF
-	TRBV19	TRBJ1-5	-	TGTGCCAGTAGTAGGTCAGGGAATCAGCCCCAGCATTTT	CASSRSGNQPQHF
once	TRBV7-2	TRBJ2-1	TRBD2	TGTGCCAGCAGCCTCACGAGCGGGGGCTACAATGAGCAGTTCTTC	CASSLTSGGYNEQFF
-	TRBV15	TRBJ2-1	-	TGTGCCACCAGCAGGTCCGGGACTTTTAATGAGCAGTTCTTC	CATSRSGTFNEQFF
-	TRBV6-2/TRBV6-3	TRBJ1-6	-	TGTGCCAGCAGTTACTCGATGGGGGCGACAGATTTTGATTCACCCCTCCACTTT	CASSYSMGATDFDSPLHF
-	TRBV6-1	TRBJ1-2	TRBD1	TGTGCCAGCAGTGAGTTGTTTACAGGGGGCGCTTATGGCTACACCTTC	CASSELFTGGAYGYTF
-	TRBV20-1	TRBJ2-1	TRBD2	TGCAGTGCTAGTACCGTTGGCGGGGGGTACAATGAGCAGTTCTTC	CSASTVGGGYNEQFF
-	TRBV2	TRBJ1-1	-	TGTGCCAGCAGTGGGCCTTTCGGGCAGACCGGGAGCACTGAAGCTTTCTTT	CASSGPFGQTGSTEAFF
-	TRBV28	TRBJ2-1	TRBD2	TGTGCCAGCAGTCCCCGGACTAGCGGGCTCTACAATGAGCAGTTCTTC	CASSPRTSGLYNEQFF
-	TRBV15	TRBJ1-4	-	TGTGCCACCAGCAGAGCGGACAGTGGTAATGAAAAACTGTTTTTT	CATSRADSGNEKLFF
few	TRBV7-2	TRBJ2-2	-	TGTGCCAGCAGCCCGCGTCGGGGCACCGGGGAGCTGTTTTTT	CASSPRRGTGELFF
-	TRBV15	TRBJ1-2	-	TGTGCCACCAGCAGAGCGGACAGACCCAGCCTCCGCTACACCTTC	CATSRADRPSLRYTF